This T cell receptor (beta chain) appears in the sequencing data of a study of T cell repertoires in cytomegalovirus infection. Study context: Indications of both CMV infection and matching HLA type were provided by public TCR beta signatures.

With regard to this clonotype: Its antigen is not identified.

The CDR3 loop spans 13 amino acids. Deletions cut 5 bases from V and 4 bases from J, with 12 bases between. CDR1 is LNHNV, CDR2 YYDKDF, per germline (reference sequence). TCRdb re-analysed the reads in MiXCR, keeping a single row per CDR3 protein. The sample shows about 530,000 distinct CDR3 sequences, around a quarter of them seen only once. Study-level results: What dominated the ex vivo response were HLA-C-restricted CMV-specific TCR beta clonotypes.

The sequenced material came from PBMCs. The rearrangement links TRBV15 to TRBJ2-7; D remains unclear. The sequence was obtained from a human donor in good health (CMV status not recorded). Some clones in this sample may be carry-over from other donors' samples. CDR3 bases: TGTGCCACCAGCGGCTCCCCGGATTACGAGCAGTACTTC. Encoded protein: CATSGSPDYEQYF.